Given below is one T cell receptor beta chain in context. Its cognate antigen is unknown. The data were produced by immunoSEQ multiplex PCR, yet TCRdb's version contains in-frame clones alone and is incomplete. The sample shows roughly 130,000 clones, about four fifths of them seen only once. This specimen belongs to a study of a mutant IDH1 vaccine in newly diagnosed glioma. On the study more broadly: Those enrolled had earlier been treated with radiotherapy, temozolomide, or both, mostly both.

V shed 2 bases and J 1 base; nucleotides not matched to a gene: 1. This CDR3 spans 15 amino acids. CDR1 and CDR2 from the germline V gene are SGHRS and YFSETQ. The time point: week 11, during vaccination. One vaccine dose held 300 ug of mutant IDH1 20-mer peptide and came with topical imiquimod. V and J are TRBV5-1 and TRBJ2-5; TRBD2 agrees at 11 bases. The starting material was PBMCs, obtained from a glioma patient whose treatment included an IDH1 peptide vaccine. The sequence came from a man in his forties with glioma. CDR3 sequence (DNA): TGCGCCAGCAGCTTAACTAGCGGGGGCCAAGAGACCCAGTACTTC. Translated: CASSLTSGGQETQYF.